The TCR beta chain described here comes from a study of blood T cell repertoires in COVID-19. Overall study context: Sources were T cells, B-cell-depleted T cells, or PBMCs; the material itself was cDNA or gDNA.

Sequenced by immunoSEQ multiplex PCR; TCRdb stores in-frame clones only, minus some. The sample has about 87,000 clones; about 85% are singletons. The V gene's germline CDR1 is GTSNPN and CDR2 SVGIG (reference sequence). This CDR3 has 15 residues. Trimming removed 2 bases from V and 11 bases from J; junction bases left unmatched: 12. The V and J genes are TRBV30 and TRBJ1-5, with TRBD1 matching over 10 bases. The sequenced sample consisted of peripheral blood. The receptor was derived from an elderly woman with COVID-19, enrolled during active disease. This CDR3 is CAWSITGTGAATQHF. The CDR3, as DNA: TGTGCCTGGAGTATAACCGGGACAGGGGCTGCGACCCAGCATTTT.